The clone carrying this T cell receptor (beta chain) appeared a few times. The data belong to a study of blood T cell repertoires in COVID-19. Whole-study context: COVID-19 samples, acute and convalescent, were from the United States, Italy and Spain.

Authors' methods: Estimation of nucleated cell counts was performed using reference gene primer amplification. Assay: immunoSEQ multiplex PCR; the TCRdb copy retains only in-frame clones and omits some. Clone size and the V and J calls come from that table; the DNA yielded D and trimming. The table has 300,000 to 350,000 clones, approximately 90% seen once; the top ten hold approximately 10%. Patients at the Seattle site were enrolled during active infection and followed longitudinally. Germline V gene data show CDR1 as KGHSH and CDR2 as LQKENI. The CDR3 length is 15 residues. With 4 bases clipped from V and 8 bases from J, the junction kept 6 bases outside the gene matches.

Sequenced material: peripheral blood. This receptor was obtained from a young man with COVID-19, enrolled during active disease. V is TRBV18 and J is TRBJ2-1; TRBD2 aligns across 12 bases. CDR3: CASSLLAGGLDEQFF. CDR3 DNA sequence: TGTGCCAGCTCACTTCTAGCGGGAGGGCTGGATGAGCAGTTCTTC.